The TCR beta chain under discussion was sequenced for a study of tumor and adjacent non-tumor tissue in lung cancer (dated by TCRdb to the late 2010s). In the study overall: Patients with adenocarcinoma (about 12), squamous cell carcinoma (2) and small cell lung cancer (1) were included in the cohort. In total, sequencing yielded some 130 million productive TCRbeta reads, which works out to an average of approximately 4.2 million reads per sample. Approximately 31 paired specimens, one tumor and one normal lung sample per patient, were profiled by TCRbeta CDR3 sequencing. Ages among the approximately 15 patients ranged from about 31 to 80 years, there were around 10 men and 5 women, and disease was at TNM stage I to III. The study compared bulk TCRbeta repertoires from lung tumor tissue and matched distant non-tumor lung tissue of more than 12 lung cancer patients.

The library was generated by multiplex PCR. Sequencing was performed on an Illumina HiSeq 2500. TCRbeta libraries were constructed through three rounds of nested PCR with primers (Table S4) according to protocols adapted from ARM-PCR. Before sequencing, PCR products in the 200-500 bp range were cut out of the gel and cleaned up using the QIAquick gel extraction kit. The paper's data handling went like this. Trimmomatic was used to clean the reads, FLASH was used to merge the reads into complete CDR3 sequences, and MiTCR was used to assign the reads to V(D)J germline segments. VDJtools was used to compute clonal diversity as the inverse Simpson's index. A read counted as productive if the sequence was in-frame and lacked a premature stop codon. In TCRdb, the public reads were trimmed at Q25 with fastp and aligned with MiXCR, with productive beta chains retained. Every CDR3 protein is listed once, alongside the most common genes and DNA of its rows. It is TCRdb's table, rather than the study itself, that gives the V and J calls and clone size. Across this sample there are roughly 90,000 distinct CDR3 sequences, with approximately 73% seen only once. The ten largest clonotypes hold 20% to 25% of the sample.

Broader findings and caveats from the paper: In normal lung, the top 100 clones accounted for a significantly larger cumulative share of the repertoire than in tumor tissue. Tumor tissue showed significantly higher TCR diversity (inverse Simpson) than normal lung tissue, at about 400 vs 150 (P = 0.0075, Mann-Whitney U test). TCR diversity was significantly higher in younger patients, and greater tumor TCR diversity was associated with shorter overall survival and shorter disease-free survival. Because peripheral blood was not sequenced, the blood TCRbeta repertoires of the lung cancer patients in the study went unexamined. Neither the sequencing platform nor unique molecular identifiers are mentioned in the methods. Only roughly 15 patients were in the cohort, and the authors stated that larger samples and more detailed clinical data are needed.

RNA was isolated from bulk unsorted tissue, and RNA quality was assessed with a NanoDrop ND-1000 and an Agilent 2100. Distant non-tumor tissue taken more than 3 cm from the tumor edge was used as the normal lung sample. Donors were newly diagnosed lung cancer patients admitted for thoracic surgery in China between August and November 2014, without prior chemotherapy. Patients who had received previous radiotherapy or chemotherapy, or who had another concurrent cancer, were excluded from the study. Pieces of surgical tissue measuring 1-2 cm3 were kept in RNAlater solution and stored at -80 degrees C until use. To note about this clonotype: What antigen it recognizes has not been identified. No base quality values were provided; no much bigger clone lies one nucleotide off.

The sequenced material came from distant non-tumor lung tissue. The clonotype comes from a woman aged 45 to 65 with non-small cell lung cancer.

The bases read TGTGCCAGCAGCTTACCCAAAAGGGTCGAGCAGTACTTC. This yields the protein CASSLPKRVEQYF. The chain uses TRBV11-2 and TRBJ2-7, with no D gene named confidently. The germline ends are 11 bases apart after V is trimmed by 2 bases and J by 6 bases. The CDR3 contains 13 residues, cysteine and phenylalanine counted. Solely the CDR3 DNA is kept, with 39 bases framed from the first base. Reading the germline V gene gives CDR1 SGHAT and CDR2 FQNNGV.